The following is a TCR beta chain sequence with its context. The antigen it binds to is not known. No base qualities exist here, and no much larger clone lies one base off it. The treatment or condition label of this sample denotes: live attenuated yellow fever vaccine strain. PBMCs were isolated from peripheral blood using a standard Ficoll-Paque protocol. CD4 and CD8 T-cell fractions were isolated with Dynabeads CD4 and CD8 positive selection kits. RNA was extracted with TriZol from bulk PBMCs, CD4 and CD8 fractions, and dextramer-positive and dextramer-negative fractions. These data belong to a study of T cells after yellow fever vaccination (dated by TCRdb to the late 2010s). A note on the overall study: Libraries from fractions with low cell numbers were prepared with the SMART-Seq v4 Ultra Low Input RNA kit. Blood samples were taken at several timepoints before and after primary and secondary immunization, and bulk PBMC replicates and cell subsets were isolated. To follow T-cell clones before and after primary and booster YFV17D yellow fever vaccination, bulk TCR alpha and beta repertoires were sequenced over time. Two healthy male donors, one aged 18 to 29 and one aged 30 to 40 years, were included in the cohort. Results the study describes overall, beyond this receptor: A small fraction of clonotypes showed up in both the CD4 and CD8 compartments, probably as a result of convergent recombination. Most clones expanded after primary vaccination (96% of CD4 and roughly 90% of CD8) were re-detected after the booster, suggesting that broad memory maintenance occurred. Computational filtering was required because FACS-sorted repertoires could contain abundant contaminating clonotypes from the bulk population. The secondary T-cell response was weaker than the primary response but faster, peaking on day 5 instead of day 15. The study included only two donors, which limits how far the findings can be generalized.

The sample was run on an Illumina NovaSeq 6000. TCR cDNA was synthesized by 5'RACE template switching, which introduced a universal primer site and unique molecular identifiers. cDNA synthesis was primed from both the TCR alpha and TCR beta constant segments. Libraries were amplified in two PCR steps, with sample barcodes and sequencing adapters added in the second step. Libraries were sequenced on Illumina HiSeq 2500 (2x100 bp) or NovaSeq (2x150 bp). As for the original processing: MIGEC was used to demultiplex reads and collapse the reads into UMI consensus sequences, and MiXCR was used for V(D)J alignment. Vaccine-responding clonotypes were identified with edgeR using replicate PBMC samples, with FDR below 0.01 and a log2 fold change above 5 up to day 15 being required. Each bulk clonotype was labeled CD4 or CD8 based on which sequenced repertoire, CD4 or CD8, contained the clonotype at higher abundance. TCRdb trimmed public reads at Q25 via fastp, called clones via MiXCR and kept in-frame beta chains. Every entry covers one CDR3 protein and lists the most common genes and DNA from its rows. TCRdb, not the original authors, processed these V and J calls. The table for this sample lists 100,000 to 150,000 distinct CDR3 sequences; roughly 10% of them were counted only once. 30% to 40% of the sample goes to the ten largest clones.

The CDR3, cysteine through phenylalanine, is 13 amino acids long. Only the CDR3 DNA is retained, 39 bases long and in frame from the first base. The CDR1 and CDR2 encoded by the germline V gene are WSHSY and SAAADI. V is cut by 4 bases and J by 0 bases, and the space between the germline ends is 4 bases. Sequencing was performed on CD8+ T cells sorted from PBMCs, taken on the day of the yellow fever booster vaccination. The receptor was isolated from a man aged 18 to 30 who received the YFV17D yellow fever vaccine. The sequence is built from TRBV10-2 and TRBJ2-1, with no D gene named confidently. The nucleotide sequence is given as TGCGCCAGCAGTGGCCTCTCCTACAATGAGCAGTTCTTC. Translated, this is CASSGLSYNEQFF.